The 21 T cell receptor beta chains reported below all come from one sample, sequenced in a study of shared clonotypes between healthy human individuals. Positive CCR7 selection of CD45RO-negative cells yielded the naive CD8 cells, and terminally differentiated effector memory CD45RA+ cells were excluded. Profiled with immunoSEQ multiplex PCR; TCRdb holds only in-frame clones, not every one. The sample shows nearly 2 million clones, about 94% of them seen only once. Sequenced input: naive CD8+ T cells sorted from blood. These TCRs come from a man younger than 35 in good health.

V gene TRBV5-4 combines with J gene TRBJ2-5, with 11 bases identical to TRBD1. There are 15 residues in the CDR3. CDR1 is SGHNT, CDR2 YYREEE, per germline (reference sequence). The V segment lost 0 bases and the J segment 5 bases; nucleotides outside the gene matches: 3. The CDR3 coding sequence is TGTGCCAGCAGCTTGGGGACAGGGGGCTTGGAGACCCAGTACTTC. Translated: CASSLGTGGLETQYF.

The CDR3 bases are TGTGCCAGCAGTTTTAAGGGGGCTAGGATTTACGAGCAGTACTTC. It codes for CASSFKGARIYEQYF. This chain connects TRBV28 to TRBJ2-7; 7 bases line up with TRBD1. Unmatched junction bases numbered 9, after V lost 3 bases and J lost 4 bases. The length of the CDR3 is 15 residues. CDR1 and CDR2 from the germline V gene are MDHEN and SYDVKM.

The CDR3 nucleotides read TGTGCCAGCAGTTACTCCCCAGAAAAAAGGAACACTGAAGCTTTCTTT. Residues: CASSYSPEKRNTEAFF. The chain employs TRBV6-5 and TRBJ1-1; no reliable D call. Trimming pared 0 bases from V and 1 base from J, leaving 12 bases between. Looked up from germline, CDR1 is MNHEY and CDR2 is SVGAGI. This CDR3 has 16 residues.

A word on this clone: The same CDR3 is also encoded by other DNA sequences in this sample. The genes are TRBV10-3 and TRBJ2-7, with D uncertain. Germline-derived CDR1 and CDR2 are ENHRY and SYGVKD. Trimming shortened V by 5 bases and J by 1 base, and 3 bases separated the two germline ends. The CDR3 consists of 11 residues. The CDR3 sequence is CAISNSYEQYF. CDR3 nucleotides: TGTGCCATCAGTAATTCCTACGAGCAGTACTTC.

This chain connects TRBV4-1 to TRBJ2-7; D gene uncertain. CDR1 and CDR2 (germline): MGHRA, YSYEKL. CDR3 size: 15 residues. V was pared by 4 bases and J by 3 bases, with 16 bases between. The CDR3 DNA reads TGCGCCAGCAGCCCGCGGACGAATGTAAACTACGAGCAGTACTTC. The encoded protein is CASSPRTNVNYEQYF.

The V call is TRBV4-3, the J call TRBJ2-3; 8 bases fit TRBD1. This CDR3 is 15 amino acids long. Germline CDR1 is LGHNA and CDR2 is YSLEER. Losses at the gene ends were 3 bases for V and 4 bases for J; bases not matched to a gene: 6. CDR3 DNA: TGCGCCAGCAGCCACGCGACAGGGGAGGCAGATACGCAGTATTTT. It codes for CASSHATGEADTQYF.

The chain carries TRBV5-4 and TRBJ2-5; D unresolved. Trimming removed 0 bases at V and 0 bases at J, with 9 bases between. Germline V gene data show CDR1 as SGHNT and CDR2 as YYREEE (reference sequence). The CDR3 spans 15 residues. The chain's CDR3 is CASSLAPWYQETQYF. CDR3 coding DNA: TGTGCCAGCAGCTTGGCTCCCTGGTACCAAGAGACCCAGTACTTC. Based on the CDR3 plus reference TRBV5-4 and TRBJ2-5, the full variable domain is ETGVTQSPTHLIKTRGQQVTLRCSSQSGHNTVSWYQQALGQGPQFIFQYYREEENGRGNFPPRFSGLQFPNYSSELNVNALELDDSALYLCASSLAPWYQETQYFGPGTRLLVL.

The V gene is TRBV5-6, the J gene TRBJ2-1; D call uncertain. Germline CDR1 is SGHDT and CDR2 is YYEEEE. The ends were cut back, 2 bases at V and 9 bases at J, with 9 bases in the middle. There are 12 residues in the CDR3. The CDR3 here is CASSFSWAEQFF. In DNA form, the CDR3 reads TGTGCCAGCAGCTTTAGTTGGGCTGAGCAGTTCTTC.

The chain employs TRBV27 and TRBJ1-1, with D possibly matching TRBD1 (5 bases). V was shortened by 2 bases and J by 8 bases, with 15 bases between the two germline ends. CDR1 is MNHEY, CDR2 SMNVEV, per germline (reference sequence). The CDR3 covers 14 residues. CDR3 nucleotide sequence: TGTGCCAGCAGTTTACGCTACGGGACGTGGGAAGCTTTCTTT. Translation: CASSLRYGTWEAFF.

The rearrangement links TRBV30 to TRBJ2-7, with 10 bases fitting TRBD2. CDR3 size: 15 residues. V gave up 4 bases and J gave up 0 bases; unmatched junction bases: 6. Germline CDR1 GTSNPN, CDR2 SVGIG (reference sequence). The CDR3 loop reads CAWTGLAESSYEQYF. CDR3 DNA: TGTGCCTGGACCGGACTAGCGGAAAGCTCCTACGAGCAGTACTTC.

A word on this clone: Germline and junction disagree at one end, which may indicate a read error. The CDR3 bases are TGTGCCAGCAGCGAAGACAGTAATGAGCAGTTCTTC. Translation gives CASSEDSNEQFF. The chain combines TRBV2 with TRBJ2-1; D possibly corresponds to TRBD1 (5 bases). The CDR3 spans 12 residues. Germline CDR1 is SNHLY and CDR2 is FYNNEI.

The chain joins TRBV5-1 to TRBJ2-7, with 9 bases that match TRBD1. Germline loops: CDR1 SGHRS, CDR2 YFSETQ. V was clipped by 4 bases and J by 7 bases; unmatched bases: 9. This CDR3 is built from 14 residues. CDR3 loop: CASSPSQGAGEQYF. In DNA, the CDR3 is TGCGCCAGCAGCCCCTCACAGGGGGCGGGGGAGCAGTACTTC. Complete variable domain (other parts from reference TRBV5-1 and TRBJ2-7): KAGVTQTPRYLIKTRGQQVTLSCSPISGHRSVSWYQQTPGQGLQFLFEYFSETQRNKGNFPGRFSGRQFSNSRSEMNVSTLELGDSALYLCASSPSQGAGEQYFGPGTRLTVT.

V and J are TRBV4-3 and TRBJ2-3; perhaps D is TRBD1 or TRBD2 (5 bases each). Germline V gives CDR1 LGHNA, CDR2 YSLEER. CDR3 length: 15 amino acids. V was cut by 1 base and J by 8 bases, with 16 bases left in between. Here the CDR3 reads CASSQGTLGERTQYF. CDR3 bases: TGCGCCAGCAGCCAAGGGACCCTGGGGGAGCGTACGCAGTATTTT.

On this clone itself: This specimen includes other DNA sequences encoding the same CDR3. The chain employs TRBV7-9 and TRBJ2-7; possible D gene TRBD2, 5 bases. The CDR3 length is 13 residues. Germline V gives CDR1 SEHNR, CDR2 FQNEAQ (reference sequence). V lost 5 bases and J 0 bases, leaving 8 bases between the germline ends. The CDR3 protein is CASSRTVSYEQYF. DNA for the CDR3: TGTGCCAGCAGCCGGACTGTCTCCTACGAGCAGTACTTC.

The chain links TRBV6-6 to TRBJ2-7; D not certain. The CDR3 spans 13 residues. Trimming left V 2 bases short and J 4 bases short, with 9 bases between. CDR1 is MNHNY and CDR2 is SVGAGI in the germline V gene (reference sequence). The CDR3 is CASSYPYRYEQYF. In nucleotides, the CDR3 is TGTGCCAGCAGTTACCCCTACAGATACGAGCAGTACTTC.

This clone was recorded once. The chain is built from TRBV27 and TRBJ2-7, with a weak D call TRBD2 (5 bases). Trimming stripped 6 bases from V and 3 bases from J, with 18 bases between. Germline loops: CDR1 MNHEY, CDR2 SMNVEV (reference sequence). The CDR3 runs 15 residues. The CDR3 DNA is TGTGCCAGCAGCTCCCCAGCGGCCTTCTTCTACGAGCAGTACTTC. Amino acid sequence: CASSSPAAFFYEQYF.

This rearrangement joins TRBV27 to TRBJ2-5; 13 positions agree with TRBD2. Germline trimming cut 5 bases from V and 9 bases from J; bases unmatched to any gene: 6. This CDR3 contains 14 residues. The germline V gene has CDR1 MNHEY and CDR2 SMNVEV (reference sequence). The CDR3 DNA sequence: TGTGCCAGCAGTCCCGGACTAGCGGGGGCCCCCCAGTACTTC. Its protein is CASSPGLAGAPQYF.

The chain has TRBV29-1 and TRBJ2-7; a possible D gene is TRBD1 (5 bases). Between the trimmed V and J ends, which lost 7 bases and 4 bases, there was a span of 17 bases. This CDR3 is built from 13 residues. CDR1 SQVTM and CDR2 ANQGSEA come from the germline V gene. CDR3 in DNA: TGCAGCGCCGGACACGGAAATTCGTACGAGCAGTACTTC. The encoded protein is CSAGHGNSYEQYF.

The genes are TRBV27 and TRBJ1-2; 7 bases map to TRBD1. CDR3 length: 15 amino acids. V shed 5 bases and J 4 bases; nucleotides not matched to a gene: 10. Per germline, CDR1 MNHEY and CDR2 SMNVEV (reference sequence). DNA of the CDR3: TGTGCCAGCAGTCCGTACGGGACAGATTTCTATGGCTACACCTTC. Its translation is CASSPYGTDFYGYTF.

The chain couples TRBV9 to TRBJ2-3; 13 bases are shared with TRBD2. The CDR3 is 14 residues long. J was trimmed by 7 bases and V by 3 bases; bases with no gene match: 2. The germline CDR1 and CDR2 sequences are SGDLS and YYNGEE. CDR3 bases: TGTGCCAGCAGCGGGACTAGCGGGAGTCATACGCAGTATTTT. Amino acids: CASSGTSGSHTQYF.

The chain employs TRBV30 and TRBJ2-5, with 7 bases identical to TRBD1. The J call is uncertain, as TRBJ2-7 better fits the DNA end. CDR1 is GTSNPN, CDR2 SVGIG, per germline (reference sequence). This CDR3 is 15 amino acids long. CDR3 nucleotide sequence: TGTGCCTGGAGTGTAGAACAGGGGAATAGCTACGAGCAGTACTTC. This translates into CAWSVEQGNSYEQYF.